This T cell receptor beta chain was sequenced during a study of Ad26.COV2.S vaccination and SARS-CoV-2 variants listed by TCRdb under 2021. The study in broad terms: TCRbeta repertoire sequencing served as the tool for gauging how specific and how broad the SARS-CoV-2-reactive T cell receptors were following Ad26.COV2.S vaccination. A total of approximately 30 samples were included in the TCR-sequenced set, comprising roughly 19 Ad26.COV2.S vaccine recipients, 5 placebo recipients and 8 SARS-CoV-2 convalescent individuals. Points the paper makes about the study in general: According to the authors, total T cell responses may have been underestimated by the TCR breadth and depth analyses. Vaccine and placebo recipients had comparable non-spike TCR breadth, which fits with the vaccine containing only spike. After vaccination, substantial breadth of spike-specific CD8+ and CD4+ T cell responses was reported. Higher spike-specific TCR breadth was observed in Ad26.COV2.S recipients than in placebo recipients (P = 0.0014).

The sample's time point label, decoded: individuals recovered from natural SARS-CoV-2 infection. TCRbeta CDR3 regions were sequenced with the immunoSEQ Assay. After extraction, genomic DNA underwent amplification by bias-controlled multiplex PCR, followed by high-throughput sequencing. The original pipeline was this. Collapsing and filtering of sequences were performed to quantify the absolute abundance of each unique TCRbeta CDR3 region. T cell fraction was estimated by normalizing TCRbeta template counts to usable DNA, which was measured by amplifying reference genes present in all nucleated cells. Repertoire TCRs were annotated as SARS-CoV-2-specific when V gene, CDR3 amino acid sequence and J gene were exactly matched to a known reactive TCR set. The reference SARS-CoV-2 TCR set came from MIRA and was filtered for enrichment in COVID-19-positive ImmuneCODE repertoires, removing public or cross-reactive TCRs. Based on the MIRA antigens, annotated TCRs were further analysed at the level of specific ORF or position within ORF. Breadth was defined as the number of annotated unique rearrangements divided by the total number of unique productive rearrangements, and depth was defined as the summed frequency of the annotated unique rearrangements. Two-sided Wilcoxon rank-sum tests were applied when comparing TCR breadth between groups. Here the immuneACCESS table is served through TCRdb, limited to in-frame sequences with V and J called. Missing clones are a known gap in these copies; in checked studies unresolved V genes cover under half, and the rest lacks a known reason. From that table come the V and J calls and clone size; the DNA was used to work out D and trimming. Across this sample there are about 98,000 clones, with around three quarters seen only once. Jointly, the top ten make up about 18% of the sample.

The germline V gene encodes CDR1 SGHRS and CDR2 YFSETQ. The CDR3 sequence holds 15 residues, the cysteine and phenylalanine included. Solely the CDR3 DNA is kept, with 45 bases framed from the first base. Between the V and J ends, shortened by 5 bases and 0 bases respectively, the junction contains 13 bases. With respect to this clone: Which antigen it targets is not known. No qualities accompany the bases; no much larger clone lies one base away.

Sequencing used peripheral blood, obtained after recovery from COVID-19. The sequence links TRBV5-1 to TRBJ2-3; the best D guess is TRBD1, with 5 bases matching. This receptor was taken from a human donor who had recovered from COVID-19. This receptor has the CDR3 CASRMGLSSTDTQYF. The base sequence is TGCGCCAGCAGAATGGGGCTATCTAGCACAGATACGCAGTATTTT.